These T cell receptor beta chains were read from a single sample in a study of T cells in Graves' hyperthyroidism and ophthalmopathy. TCRdb passed the multiplex PCR reads through MiXCR, listing each CDR3 protein once. Of roughly 380,000 distinct CDR3 sequences listed, approximately 15% are singletons. Sequenced sample: blood. These receptors originate from a man aged 30 to 45 with Graves' hyperthyroidism that later progressed to Graves' ophthalmopathy. The CDR3 runs from the conserved cysteine through the conserved F or W. Fields, in order: clone size, J gene, V gene, D gene, CDR3 protein, CDR3 DNA. D genes are given only for firm matches. The size field is filled for only some rows; it gives once, few, many or a size class.

>many|TRBJ1-1|TRBV12-5|-
CASGLVNTGSMNTEAFF
TGTGCTAGTGGTTTGGTAAATACAGGGAGCATGAACACTGAAGCTTTCTTT
>many|TRBJ2-7|TRBV7-2|-
CASSQRAGHSYEQYF
TGTGCCAGCAGCCAGCGGGCGGGACACTCCTACGAGCAGTACTTC
>many|TRBJ2-7|TRBV5-1|TRBD1
CASSLGDRVTYEQYF
TGCGCCAGCAGCTTGGGGGACAGGGTAACCTACGAGCAGTACTTC
>many|TRBJ2-7|TRBV20-1|TRBD2
CSASPGTSGYEQYF
TGCAGTGCTAGCCCCGGGACTAGCGGCTACGAGCAGTACTTC
>many|TRBJ1-5|TRBV28|-
CASSLGRISNQPQHF
TGTGCCAGCAGTTTGGGCAGGATTAGCAATCAGCCCCAGCATTTT
>many|TRBJ1-1|TRBV11-2|-
CASSVQDTEAFF
TGTGCCAGCAGCGTCCAGGACACTGAAGCTTTCTTT
>many|TRBJ2-1|TRBV7-3|TRBD2
CASSLLAGTYNEQFF
TGTGCCAGCAGCTTACTAGCGGGGACTTACAATGAGCAGTTCTTC
>-|TRBJ2-3|TRBV19|-
CAGPRQDGTDTQYF
TGTGCCGGTCCCCGACAGGACGGTACAGATACGCAGTATTTT
>many|TRBJ2-5|TRBV11-3|-
CASSLFDTLETQYF
TGTGCCAGCAGCTTATTCGATACCCTCGAGACCCAGTACTTC
>many|TRBJ2-7|TRBV7-8|TRBD1
CASSSRDRDSYEQYF
TGTGCCAGCAGCTCCCGGGACAGGGATTCCTACGAGCAGTACTTC
>many|TRBJ2-2|TRBV6-1|-
CASRSGVGELFF
TGTGCCAGCAGGTCGGGGGTCGGGGAGCTGTTTTTT
>-|TRBJ2-5|TRBV19|-
CASSIVHRGLGPETQYF
TGTGCCAGTAGTATAGTACACCGAGGACTTGGCCCAGAGACCCAGTACTTC
>-|TRBJ2-1|TRBV6-1|TRBD2
CASSTGTSLAEQFF
TGTGCCAGCAGCACCGGGACTAGCTTGGCTGAGCAGTTCTTC
>many|TRBJ2-1|TRBV9|TRBD1
CASSVTDRTDNEQFF
TGTGCCAGCAGCGTTACGGACAGGACGGACAATGAGCAGTTCTTC
>many|TRBJ2-5|TRBV2|TRBD1
CASSDHRGRQETQYF
TGTGCCAGCAGTGATCACAGGGGAAGACAAGAGACCCAGTACTTC
>-|TRBJ2-1|TRBV3-1|-
CASSQELVGEQFF
TGTGCCAGCAGCCAAGAGCTCGTTGGTGAGCAGTTCTTC
>many|TRBJ1-2|TRBV6-1|TRBD1
CASIKDRANYGYTF
TGTGCCAGCATTAAAGACAGGGCGAACTATGGCTACACCTTC
>many|TRBJ2-7|TRBV18|TRBD1
CASSRRQGNSYEQYF
TGTGCCAGCTCACGTAGACAGGGTAATTCCTACGAGCAGTACTTC
>many|TRBJ1-4|TRBV7-9|-
CASHRDINEKLFF
TGTGCCAGCCACCGGGACATCAATGAAAAACTGTTTTTT
>many|TRBJ1-1|TRBV30|TRBD1
CAWSEDRTTEAFF
TGTGCCTGGAGTGAGGACAGGACCACTGAAGCTTTCTTT
>-|TRBJ1-2|TRBV11-3|-
CASSLERNYGDTF
TGTGCCAGCAGCTTAGAACGGAACTATGGCGACACCTTC
>few|TRBJ2-7|TRBV20-1|TRBD1
CSARGQGTGEQYF
TGCAGTGCTAGGGGACAGGGTACGGGGGAGCAGTACTTC
>many|TRBJ2-1|TRBV7-9|-
CASSKGVDEQFF
TGTGCCAGCAGCAAGGGGGTCGATGAGCAGTTCTTC
>-|TRBJ1-1|TRBV5-5|TRBD1
CASSYHTGGANEAFF
TGTGCCAGCAGTTATCATACAGGGGGCGCAAATGAAGCTTTCTTT
>many|TRBJ2-2|TRBV24-1|-
CATSDVDRNTGELFF
TGTGCCACCAGTGATGTGGACAGAAACACCGGGGAGCTGTTTTTT
>few|TRBJ1-6|TRBV28|-
CASRRGWGSSPLHF
TGTGCCAGCAGAAGGGGCTGGGGAAGTTCACCCCTCCACTTT
>many|TRBJ2-7|TRBV6-2/TRBV6-3|TRBD1
CASSHTGTGGYEQYF
TGTGCCAGCAGCCACACCGGGACAGGGGGCTACGAGCAGTACTTC
>many|TRBJ2-7|TRBV11-3|-
CASLARDHPPYEQYF
TGTGCCAGCTTAGCCCGGGACCACCCCCCCTACGAGCAGTACTTC
>-|TRBJ2-5|TRBV29-1|TRBD2
CSAGTRDWETQYF
TGCAGCGCCGGGACTAGGGATTGGGAGACCCAGTACTTC
>many|TRBJ1-2|TRBV5-1|-
CASSLVPQALPPGGYTF
TGCGCCAGCAGCTTGGTTCCGCAGGCGTTACCCCCGGGGGGCTACACCTTC
>few|TRBJ1-6|TRBV2|-
CASSEAGSLPGVLYIGSPLHF
TGTGCCAGCAGTGAAGCTGGGTCCCTGCCAGGCGTCCTCTATATAGGTTCACCCCTCCACTTT
>-|TRBJ2-6|TRBV10-3|-
CAISERGTYSGANVLTF
TGTGCCATCAGTGAGCGAGGGACCTACTCTGGGGCCAACGTCCTGACTTTC
>few|TRBJ1-5|TRBV27|-
CASSLTFRDPNQPQHF
TGTGCCAGCAGTTTAACCTTTAGGGACCCAAATCAGCCCCAGCATTTT
>-|TRBJ2-3|TRBV7-9|-
CASSRRSSTDTQYF
TGTGCCAGCAGCCGACGGTCTAGCACAGATACGCAGTATTTT
>many|TRBJ1-1|TRBV4-1|TRBD1
CASSQRDRATEAFF
TGCGCCAGCAGCCAGCGGGACAGGGCCACTGAAGCTTTCTTT
>few|TRBJ2-5|TRBV5-5|-
CASSFSGFGETQYF
TGTGCCAGCAGCTTTTCAGGGTTCGGGGAGACCCAGTACTTC
>many|TRBJ2-4|TRBV28|TRBD2
CASNVLAGGQNIQYF
TGTGCCAGCAACGTTCTGGCGGGGGGGCAAAACATTCAGTACTTC
>many|TRBJ1-4|TRBV25-1|-
CARRGEKLFF
TGTGCCAGAAGGGGTGAAAAACTGTTTTTT
>many|TRBJ1-1|TRBV12-3/TRBV12-4|-
CASSASRVTEAFF
TGTGCCAGCAGTGCTTCAAGGGTCACTGAAGCTTTCTTT
>many|TRBJ1-6|TRBV5-1|TRBD1
CASRAGTGGSPLHF
TGCGCCAGCAGGGCCGGGACAGGGGGTTCACCCCTCCACTTT
>-|TRBJ2-7|TRBV6-5|TRBD1
CASSYSRTGGIGQYF
TGTGCCAGCAGTTACTCGAGGACAGGGGGTATCGGGCAGTACTTC
>many|TRBJ1-2|TRBV5-5|-
CASSFNRWNYGYTF
TGTGCCAGCAGCTTTAACAGGTGGAACTATGGCTACACCTTC
>many|TRBJ2-7|TRBV7-8|-
CASSLGPRPYEQYF
TGTGCCAGCAGCTTAGGCCCGAGACCCTACGAGCAGTACTTC
>few|TRBJ1-2|TRBV3-1|-
CASSQVTDGYTF
TGTGCCAGCAGCCAAGTAACAGATGGCTACACCTTC
>-|TRBJ1-1|TRBV5-4|-
CASSLAPEGQAFF
TGTGCCAGCAGCTTGGCCCCGGAAGGACAAGCTTTCTTT
>few|TRBJ2-1|TRBV5-4|TRBD1
CASSFRGREQFF
TGTGCCAGCAGCTTCAGGGGGCGGGAGCAGTTCTTC
>-|TRBJ2-5|TRBV4-2|-
CASSPGGREETQYF
TGTGCCAGCAGCCCCGGGGGACGAGAAGAGACCCAGTACTTC
>-|TRBJ2-7|TRBV7-2|TRBD2
CASSKLAGGLREQYF
TGTGCCAGCAGCAAACTAGCGGGGGGGCTCCGCGAGCAGTACTTC
>few|TRBJ1-4|TRBV30|TRBD1
CALPGQGKKLFF
TGTGCCTTGCCGGGACAGGGTAAAAAACTGTTTTTT
>once|TRBJ1-2|TRBV2|TRBD1
CTSRGTARTYGYTF
TGTACCAGCAGGGGGACAGCGAGGACCTATGGCTACACCTTC
>few|TRBJ1-5|TRBV30|-
CAWSPSYSNQPQHF
TGTGCCTGGAGCCCCAGCTATAGCAATCAGCCCCAGCATTTT
>many|TRBJ2-3|TRBV6-2/TRBV6-3|-
CASEVSIDSEDTDTQYF
TGTGCCAGCGAAGTATCGATCGATTCGGAGGACACAGATACGCAGTATTTT
>-|TRBJ2-2|TRBV5-4|TRBD1
CASRVNRGILDTGELFF
TGTGCCAGCAGAGTTAACAGGGGAATATTGGACACCGGGGAGCTGTTTTTT
>many|TRBJ2-2|TRBV2|-
CASSEALRGTGELFF
TGTGCCAGCAGTGAAGCGCTTCGGGGTACCGGGGAGCTGTTTTTT
>many|TRBJ1-1|TRBV7-3|-
CASSWDGGTEAFF
TGTGCCAGCAGCTGGGACGGTGGGACTGAAGCTTTCTTT